The 2 T cell receptor beta chains below all came from one sample that was sequenced in a study of PD-1 blockade in classical Hodgkin lymphoma. The time point was: cycle 4 day 1 (C4D1), after less than 7 weeks of nivolumab. There was relapse after autologous stem cell transplantation in every patient, and there was variation in brentuximab vedotin exposure. TCRdb keeps only in-frame clones here, not all; method: immunoSEQ multiplex PCR. Found here are 90,000 to 140,000 clones, over 85% of them singletons; the top ten hold under 20%. Sequenced here: peripheral blood mononuclear cells (PBMCs), sampled before the fourth cycle of nivolumab. The receptors were sampled from a human donor with classical Hodgkin lymphoma.

V and J are TRBV7-6 and TRBJ2-7, with TRBD1 matching 10 bases. The CDR3 is 14 amino acids. The germline V gene encodes CDR1 SGHVS and CDR2 FNYEAQ. V was clipped by 5 bases and J by 5 bases; unmatched bases: 6. CDR3 loop: CASSPDRGQNEQYF. The CDR3 DNA reads as TGTGCCAGCAGCCCCGACAGGGGGCAAAACGAGCAGTACTTC. Full variable domain (remainder filled in from reference TRBV7-6 and TRBJ2-7): GAGVSQSPRYKVTKRGQDVALRCDPISGHVSLYWYRQALGQGPEFLTYFNYEAQQDKSGLPNDRFSAERPEGSISTLTIQRTEQRDSAMYRCASSPDRGQNEQYFGPGTRLTVT.

The V call is TRBV30, the J call TRBJ2-1; a weak D match, TRBD2 (5 bases). Germline values: CDR1 GTSNPN, CDR2 SVGIG (reference sequence). V was clipped by 1 base and J by 9 bases, with 10 bases between them. The CDR3 covers 12 residues. The CDR3 nucleotides read TGTGCCTGGAGTGCGGACGCGGGTGAGCAGTTCTTC. This translates into CAWSADAGEQFF.